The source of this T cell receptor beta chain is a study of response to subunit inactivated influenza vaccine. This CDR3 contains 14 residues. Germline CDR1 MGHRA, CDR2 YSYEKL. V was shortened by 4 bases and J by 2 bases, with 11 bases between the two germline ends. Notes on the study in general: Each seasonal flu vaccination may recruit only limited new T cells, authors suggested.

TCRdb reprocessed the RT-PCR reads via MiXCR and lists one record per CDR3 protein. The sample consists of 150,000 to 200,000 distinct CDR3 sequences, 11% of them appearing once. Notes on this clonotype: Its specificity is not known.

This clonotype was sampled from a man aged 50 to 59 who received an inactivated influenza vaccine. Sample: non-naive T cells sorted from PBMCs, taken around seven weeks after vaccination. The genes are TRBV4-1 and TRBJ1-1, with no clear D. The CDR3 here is CASSRETRNTEAFF. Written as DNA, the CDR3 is TGCGCCAGCAGCCGAGAGACCCGAAACACTGAAGCTTTCTTT.